This T cell receptor (beta chain) was obtained from a study of blood T cell repertoires in COVID-19. The CDR3 runs to 16 residues. The germline gives CDR1 SGHTA, CDR2 FQGNSA. Trimming removed 2 bases from V and 5 bases from J, with 13 bases in between. The assay was immunoSEQ multiplex PCR, and TCRdb's table has in-frame clones only and misses some. The sample includes over 150,000 clones, about 80% of them seen just once. The sequenced sample was PBMCs or T cells enriched from blood (not recorded which). This TCR was recovered from a woman aged 55-70 years who had recovered from COVID-19. The V gene is TRBV7-2, the J gene TRBJ1-6; D gene uncertain. The CDR3 DNA sequence: TGTGCCAGCAGCTTAACGGGGAATGTCAATAATTCACCCCTCCACTTT. Protein: CASSLTGNVNNSPLHF.